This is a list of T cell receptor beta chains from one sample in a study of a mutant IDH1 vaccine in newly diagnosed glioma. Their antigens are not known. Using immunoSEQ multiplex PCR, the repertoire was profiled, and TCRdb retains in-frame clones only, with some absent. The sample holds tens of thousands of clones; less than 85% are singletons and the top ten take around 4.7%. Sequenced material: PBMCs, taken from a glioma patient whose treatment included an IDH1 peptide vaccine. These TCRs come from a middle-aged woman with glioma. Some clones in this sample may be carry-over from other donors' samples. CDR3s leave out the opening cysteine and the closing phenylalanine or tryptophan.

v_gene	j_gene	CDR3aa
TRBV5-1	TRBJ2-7	ASSSPGLTYEQY
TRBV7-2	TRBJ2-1	ASSFDPPYNEQF
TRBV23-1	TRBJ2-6	ASSQSGREISGANVLT
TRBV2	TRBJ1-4	ASQRERSNEKLF
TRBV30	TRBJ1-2	AWTGPGYT
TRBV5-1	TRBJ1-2	ASSEKPGTGGADGYT
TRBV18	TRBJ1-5	ASSNSRGQSQPQH
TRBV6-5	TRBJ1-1	ASSYSTVDTEAF
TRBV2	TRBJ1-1	ASSGSLEAF
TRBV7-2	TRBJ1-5	ASSLRGNGVSQPQH
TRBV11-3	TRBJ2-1	ASSTSNEQF
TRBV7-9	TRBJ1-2	ASRSDLTGYT
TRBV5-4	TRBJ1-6	ASSLDPTGSRSPLH